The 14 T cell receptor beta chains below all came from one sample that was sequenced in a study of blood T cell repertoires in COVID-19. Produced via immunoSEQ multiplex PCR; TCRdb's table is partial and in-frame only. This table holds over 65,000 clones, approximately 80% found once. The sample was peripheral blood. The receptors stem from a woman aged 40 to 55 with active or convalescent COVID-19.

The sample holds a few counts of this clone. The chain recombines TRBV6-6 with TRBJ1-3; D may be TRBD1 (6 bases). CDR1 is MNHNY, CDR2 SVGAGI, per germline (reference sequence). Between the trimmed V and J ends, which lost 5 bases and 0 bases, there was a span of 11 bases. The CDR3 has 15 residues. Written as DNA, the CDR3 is TGTGCCAGCAGTAGACAGGTGAACTCTGGAAACACCATATATTTT. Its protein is CASSRQVNSGNTIYF.

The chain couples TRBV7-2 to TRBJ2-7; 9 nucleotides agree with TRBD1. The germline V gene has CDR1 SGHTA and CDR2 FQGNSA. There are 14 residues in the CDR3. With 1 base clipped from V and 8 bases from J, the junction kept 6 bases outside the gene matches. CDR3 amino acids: CASSLGLGQGKQYF. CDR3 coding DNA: TGTGCCAGCAGCTTAGGCTTGGGACAGGGCAAGCAGTACTTC.

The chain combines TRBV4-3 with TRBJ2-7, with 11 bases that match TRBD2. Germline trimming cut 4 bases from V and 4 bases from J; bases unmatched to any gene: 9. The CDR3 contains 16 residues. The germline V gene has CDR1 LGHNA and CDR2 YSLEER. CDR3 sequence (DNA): TGCGCCAGCAGCCTCCACCGAACTAGCGGGGGTTACGAGCAGTACTTC. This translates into CASSLHRTSGGYEQYF.

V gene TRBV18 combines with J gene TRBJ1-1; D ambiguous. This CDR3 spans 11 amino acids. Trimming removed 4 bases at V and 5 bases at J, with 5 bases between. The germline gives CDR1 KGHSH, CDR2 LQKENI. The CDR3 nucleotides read TGTGCCAGCTCACTGTATACTGAAGCTTTCTTT. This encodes CASSLYTEAFF. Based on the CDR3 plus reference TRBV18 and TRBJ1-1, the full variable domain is NAGVMQNPRHLVRRRGQEARLRCSPMKGHSHVYWYRQLPEEGLKFMVYLQKENIIDESGMPKERFSAEFPKEGPSILRIQQVVRGDSAAYFCASSLYTEAFFGQGTRLTVV.

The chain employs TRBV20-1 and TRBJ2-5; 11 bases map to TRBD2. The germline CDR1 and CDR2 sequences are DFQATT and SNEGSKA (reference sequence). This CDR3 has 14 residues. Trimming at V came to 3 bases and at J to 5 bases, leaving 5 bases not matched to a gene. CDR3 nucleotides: TGCAGTGCTAGTCTAACTAGCGGGAGTGAGACCCAGTACTTC. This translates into CSASLTSGSETQYF.

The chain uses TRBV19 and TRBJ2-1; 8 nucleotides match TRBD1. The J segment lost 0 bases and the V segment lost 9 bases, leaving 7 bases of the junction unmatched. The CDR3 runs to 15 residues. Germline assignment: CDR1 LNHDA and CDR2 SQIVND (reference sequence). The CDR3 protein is CASHTGGISYNEQFF. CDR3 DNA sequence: TGTGCCAGCCACACAGGGGGAATCTCCTACAATGAGCAGTTCTTC.

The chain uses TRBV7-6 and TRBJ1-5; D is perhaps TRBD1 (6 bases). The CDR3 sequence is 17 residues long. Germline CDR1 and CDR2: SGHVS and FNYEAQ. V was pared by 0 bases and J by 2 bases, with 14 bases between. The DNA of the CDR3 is TGTGCCAGCAGCTTAGCGCTCAGGGGTAGGGGCAATCAGCCCCAGCATTTT. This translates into CASSLALRGRGNQPQHF.

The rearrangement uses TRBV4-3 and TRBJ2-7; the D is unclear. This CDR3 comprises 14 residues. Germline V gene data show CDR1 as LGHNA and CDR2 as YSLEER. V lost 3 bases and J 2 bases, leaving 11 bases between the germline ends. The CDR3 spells CASSHTRETYEQYF. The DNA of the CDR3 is TGCGCCAGCAGCCATACTCGCGAGACCTACGAGCAGTACTTC.

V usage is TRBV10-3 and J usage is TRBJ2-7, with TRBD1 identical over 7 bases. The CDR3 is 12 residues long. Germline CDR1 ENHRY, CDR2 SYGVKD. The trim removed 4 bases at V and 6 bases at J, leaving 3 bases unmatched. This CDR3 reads CAISVTGVEQYF. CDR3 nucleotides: TGTGCCATCAGTGTAACAGGGGTCGAGCAGTACTTC.

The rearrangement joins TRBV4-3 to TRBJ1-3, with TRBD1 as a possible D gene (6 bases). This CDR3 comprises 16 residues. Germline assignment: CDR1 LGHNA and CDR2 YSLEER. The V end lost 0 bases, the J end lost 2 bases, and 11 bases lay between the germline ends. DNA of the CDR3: TGCGCCAGCAGCCAAGATCCCAGGGGCACTGGAAACACCATATATTTT. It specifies CASSQDPRGTGNTIYF.

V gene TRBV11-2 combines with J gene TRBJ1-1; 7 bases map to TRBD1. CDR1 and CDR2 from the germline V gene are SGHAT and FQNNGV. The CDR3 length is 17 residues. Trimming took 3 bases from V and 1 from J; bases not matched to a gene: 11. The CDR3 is CASSLRTDRDWNTEAFF. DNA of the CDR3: TGTGCCAGCAGCTTGCGAACTGACAGGGATTGGAACACTGAAGCTTTCTTT.

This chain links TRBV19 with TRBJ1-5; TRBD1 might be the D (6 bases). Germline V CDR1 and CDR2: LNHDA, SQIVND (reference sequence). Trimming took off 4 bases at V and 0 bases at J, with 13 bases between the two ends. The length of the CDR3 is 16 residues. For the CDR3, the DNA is TGTGCCAGTAGTAAACAGGGACCACGTAGCAATCAGCCCCAGCATTTT. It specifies CASSKQGPRSNQPQHF.

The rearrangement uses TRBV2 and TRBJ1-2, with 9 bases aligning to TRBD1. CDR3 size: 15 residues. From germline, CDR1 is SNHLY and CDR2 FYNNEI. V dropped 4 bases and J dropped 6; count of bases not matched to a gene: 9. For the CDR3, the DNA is TGTGCCAGCAGTGTAGGGACAGGGATAATTAATGGCTACACCTTC. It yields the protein CASSVGTGIINGYTF.

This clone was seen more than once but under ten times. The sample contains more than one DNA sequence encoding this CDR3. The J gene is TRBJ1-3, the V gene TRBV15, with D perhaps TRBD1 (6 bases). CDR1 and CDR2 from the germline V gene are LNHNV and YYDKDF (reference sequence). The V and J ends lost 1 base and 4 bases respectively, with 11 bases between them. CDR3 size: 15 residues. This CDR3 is CATSRVGGAGNTIYF. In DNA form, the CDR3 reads TGTGCCACCAGCAGAGTTGGGGGGGCAGGAAACACCATATATTTT.